This T cell receptor (beta chain) was recorded in a study of CD8+CD57+ T cells in acquired aplastic anemia. About the research overall: Some 11 million reads, on average, were obtained for CD4+ cells from healthy donors.

CDR3 and TCR beta VDJ profiling relied on genomic DNA as the template. Each CDR3 protein is one row after TCRdb ran MiXCR on the reads. The sample lists 90,000 to 130,000 distinct CDR3 sequences, 50% to 65% seen once, with about 32% in the top ten. About this clonotype itself: What it binds is not known.

Germline-derived CDR1 and CDR2 are KGHSH and LQKENI. V shed 6 bases and J shed 6 bases, with 14 bases lying between them. This CDR3 has 13 amino acids. Findings of the study overall: Some 29 shared CD8+ CDR3s appeared highly expressed within patients' immunodominant clones.

The rearrangement links TRBV18 to TRBJ1-2; maybe TRBD1 (5 bases). Source material: sorted CD4+, CD8+, or CD8+CD57+ T cells (not recorded which) from PBMCs. The source of this sequence is a human donor in good health, serving as a control. The CDR3 sequence is CASSGAPEDGYTF. In DNA, the CDR3 is TGTGCCAGCTCCGGGGCTCCGGAGGATGGCTACACCTTC.